The rows below give T cell receptor beta chains drawn from one sample of a study of blood T cell repertoires in COVID-19. The data were produced by immunoSEQ multiplex PCR, yet TCRdb's version contains in-frame clones alone and is incomplete. The sample records about 240,000 clones, approximately 83% being singletons. Source material: peripheral blood. These receptors were obtained from a woman older than 75 with acute or convalescent COVID-19. CDR3s include the opening cysteine and the closing phenylalanine or tryptophan. Each record gives: CDR3 length, D gene, J gene, V gene, CDR3 protein, CDR3 DNA. D genes are given only for firm matches.

length: 15
D: TRBD1
J: TRBJ2-7
V: TRBV24-1
CDR3: CATSDRTGGQHEQYF
DNA: TGTGCCACCAGTGATCGGACAGGGGGTCAACACGAGCAGTACTTC

length: 15
D: .
J: TRBJ1-2
V: TRBV7-8
CDR3: CASSLGGQSHYGYTF
DNA: TGTGCCAGCAGCCTGGGTGGACAGTCCCACTATGGCTACACCTTC

length: 15
D: TRBD2
J: TRBJ2-1
V: TRBV24-1
CDR3: CATSDQAGGGREQFF
DNA: TGTGCCACCAGTGACCAAGCCGGGGGGGGCCGTGAGCAGTTCTTC

length: 13
D: .
J: TRBJ2-1
V: TRBV3-1/TRBV3-2
CDR3: CASSRQGPNEQFF
DNA: TGTGCCAGCAGCCGGCAGGGTCCAAATGAGCAGTTCTTC

length: 16
D: TRBD1
J: TRBJ2-2
V: TRBV15
CDR3: CATSRESGQVTGELFF
DNA: TGTGCCACCAGCAGAGAATCGGGACAGGTGACCGGGGAGCTGTTTTTT

length: 16
D: .
J: TRBJ1-1
V: TRBV7-9
CDR3: CASSRGLQKMNTEAFF
DNA: TGTGCCAGCAGCCGAGGGCTCCAGAAGATGAACACTGAAGCTTTCTTT

length: 15
D: TRBD1
J: TRBJ1-2
V: TRBV5-4
CDR3: CASSSWDRDNYGYTF
DNA: TGTGCCAGCAGCTCATGGGACAGGGACAACTATGGCTACACCTTC

length: 14
D: .
J: TRBJ2-1
V: TRBV5-1
CDR3: CASSRDKPGDEQFF
DNA: TGCGCCAGCAGCCGGGACAAACCCGGGGATGAGCAGTTCTTC

length: 17
D: TRBD1
J: TRBJ1-2
V: TRBV3-1/TRBV3-2
CDR3: CASSQDRGLTGDGGYTF
DNA: TGTGCCAGCAGCCAAGATAGGGGATTGACAGGGGATGGTGGCTACACCTTC

length: 12
D: .
J: TRBJ1-4
V: TRBV28
CDR3: CASGQRNEKLFF
DNA: TGTGCCAGTGGGCAGAGAAATGAAAAACTGTTTTTT

length: 16
D: .
J: TRBJ1-5
V: TRBV27
CDR3: CASSLSGGVSNQPQHF
DNA: TGTGCCAGCAGTTTATCGGGGGGAGTAAGCAATCAGCCCCAGCATTTT

length: 19
D: TRBD2
J: TRBJ2-3
V: TRBV19
CDR3: CASSMPSGGQFIRTDTQYF
DNA: TGTGCCAGTAGTATGCCTAGCGGGGGACAATTCATTAGGACAGATACGCAGTATTTT

length: 15
D: .
J: TRBJ1-2
V: TRBV5-1
CDR3: CASSPRLGSGYGYTF
DNA: TGCGCCAGCAGCCCCCGACTTGGGAGCGGCTATGGCTACACCTTC

length: 18
D: .
J: TRBJ1-5
V: TRBV27
CDR3: CASLARGTNLYSNQPQHF
DNA: TGTGCCAGCCTGGCGAGGGGGACAAATTTGTATAGCAATCAGCCCCAGCATTTT

length: 15
D: .
J: TRBJ1-5
V: TRBV7-2
CDR3: CASSRDFFSNQPQHF
DNA: TGTGCCAGCAGCCGGGACTTTTTCAGCAATCAGCCCCAGCATTTT